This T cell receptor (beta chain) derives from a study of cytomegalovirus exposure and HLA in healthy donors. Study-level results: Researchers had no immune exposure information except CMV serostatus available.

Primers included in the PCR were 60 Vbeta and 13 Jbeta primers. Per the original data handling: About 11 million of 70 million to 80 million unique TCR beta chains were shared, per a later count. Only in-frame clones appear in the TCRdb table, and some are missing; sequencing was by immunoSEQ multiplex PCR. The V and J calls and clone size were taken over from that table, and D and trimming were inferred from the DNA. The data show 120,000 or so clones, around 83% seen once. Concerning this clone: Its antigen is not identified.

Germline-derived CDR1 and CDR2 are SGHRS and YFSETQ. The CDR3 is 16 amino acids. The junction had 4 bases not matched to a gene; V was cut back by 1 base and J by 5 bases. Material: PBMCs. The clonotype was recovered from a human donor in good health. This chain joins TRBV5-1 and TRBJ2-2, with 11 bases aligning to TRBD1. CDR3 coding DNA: TGCGCCAGCAGCTTGCTGGACAGGGGGCGGACCGGGGAGCTGTTTTTT. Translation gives CASSLLDRGRTGELFF.